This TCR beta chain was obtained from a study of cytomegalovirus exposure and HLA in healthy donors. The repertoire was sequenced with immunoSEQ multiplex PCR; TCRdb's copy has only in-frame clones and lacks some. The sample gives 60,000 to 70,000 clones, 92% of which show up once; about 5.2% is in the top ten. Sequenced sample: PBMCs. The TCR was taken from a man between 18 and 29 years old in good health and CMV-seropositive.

The CDR3 sequence is CASSLRDSVGELFF. The CDR3 nucleotides read TGTGCCAGCAGTCTCAGGGATTCGGTCGGGGAGCTGTTTTTT. The genes are TRBV27 and TRBJ2-2; TRBD1 might be the D (5 bases). V lost 5 bases to trimming and J lost 7 bases, with 14 bases between them. CDR1 is MNHEY and CDR2 is SMNVEV in the germline V gene (reference sequence). CDR3 length: 14 residues.